This T cell receptor beta chain comes out of a study of T cell repertoires in cytomegalovirus infection. Study-wide background: CMV infection together with matching HLA type was indicated by public TCR beta signatures.

TCRdb called the reads again in MiXCR, with one record for every CDR3 protein. Of 60,000 to 75,000 distinct CDR3 sequences detected, approximately 24% appear once; the ten largest clones hold around three quarters. Concerning this clonotype: Its antigen is undetermined.

Notes on the study in general: Carriers of CMV plus the relevant HLA were identified by cumulative public TCR beta family frequency. The ex vivo response showed dominance by HLA-C-restricted CMV-specific TCR beta clonotypes.

The CDR3 sequence is 15 residues long. After removal of 5 bases from V and 5 bases from J, the junction contained 9 bases not matched to a gene. The V gene's germline CDR1 is SGHAT and CDR2 FQNNGV. The chain has TRBV11-2 and TRBJ2-3, with 8 bases lining up with TRBD2. The receptor was derived from a human donor in good health (CMV status not recorded). Some clones in this sample may be carry-over from other donors' samples. Specimen: PBMCs, sequenced either directly or after in vitro stimulation (not recorded which). The CDR3 is CASSLFSGVGDTQYF. In nucleotides, the CDR3 is TGTGCCAGCAGCCTATTTAGCGGGGTTGGAGATACGCAGTATTTT.